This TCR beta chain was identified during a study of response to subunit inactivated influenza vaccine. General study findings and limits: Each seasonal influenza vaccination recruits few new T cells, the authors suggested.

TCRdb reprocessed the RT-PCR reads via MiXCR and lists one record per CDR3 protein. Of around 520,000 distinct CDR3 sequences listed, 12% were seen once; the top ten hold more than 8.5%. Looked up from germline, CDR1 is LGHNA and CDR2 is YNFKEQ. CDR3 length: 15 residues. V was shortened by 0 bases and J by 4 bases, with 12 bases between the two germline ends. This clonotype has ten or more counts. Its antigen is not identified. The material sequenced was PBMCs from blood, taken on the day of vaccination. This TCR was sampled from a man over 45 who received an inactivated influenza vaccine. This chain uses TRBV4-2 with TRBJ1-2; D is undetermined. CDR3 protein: CASSQENSPTYGYTF. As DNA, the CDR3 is TGTGCCAGCAGCCAAGAGAACAGCCCAACCTATGGCTACACCTTC.